What follows describes a single TCR beta chain. Some clones are missing from TCRdb's copy, which holds only in-frame ones; the method was immunoSEQ multiplex PCR. The sample consists of about 140,000 clones, roughly 92% of them appearing once. The data were obtained in a study of control samples from healthy donors and cancer patients. V was pared by 0 bases and J by 2 bases, with 6 bases of the junction left unmatched. Germline V gives CDR1 SGDLS, CDR2 YYNGEE. CDR3 length equals 16 residues. The V gene is TRBV9, the J gene TRBJ2-3, with 7 bases matching TRBD1. This sequence originates from a young man in good health. Input material: blood. CDR3 DNA sequence: TGTGCCAGCAGCGTAGCCTTTACAGGGGTCACAGATACGCAGTATTTT. As protein: CASSVAFTGVTDTQYF.